This T cell receptor beta chain was identified in a study of a mutant IDH1 vaccine in newly diagnosed glioma (dated by TCRdb to about 2021). Regarding the research as a whole: Eight vaccinations were administered to patients in weeks 1, 3, 5, 7, 11, 15, 19 and 23, corresponding to visits V03 through V10. In the chemotherapy-containing groups, vaccination started alongside temozolomide cycles, whereas in patients who had radiotherapy alone it started 4-6 weeks after radiotherapy. Of the approximately 29 treated patients, roughly 60% were male and about 40% were female, and a mean age of 40.4 years was recorded. Before enrollment, patients had received standard therapy of radiotherapy alone, temozolomide alone, or radiochemotherapy with temozolomide; most received the combination. Peripheral blood samples were drawn at six visits, namely V03 (baseline), V05, V07, V10, V12 and V13. For exploratory analyses, longitudinal TCRB deep sequencing was carried out in 25 treated patients wherever samples were available.

Library creation used the immunoSEQ multiplex PCR assay. Following the manufacturer's protocol, the hsTCRB Kit was used to amplify rearranged TCR beta chain sequences. Sequencing of TCRB libraries was carried out on an Illumina MiSeq. In the source study's methods: The kit vendor's proprietary platform handled demultiplexing, trimming and gene mapping. Drawn from immuneACCESS, this table holds only the in-frame rearrangements with V and J called that TCRdb kept. Clones are partly lost; checked studies trace under half to an unresolved V gene and leave the rest unexplained. D and trimming were read from the DNA, whereas the V and J calls and clone size are those reported in that table. The sample records approximately 60,000 clones, roughly 82% of which are singletons. The ten largest account for 3.1% of the sample. Here is what the overall study found, with its caveats: According to the authors, sample limitations meant that analyses of patient blood samples could not be reproduced. Across multiple MHC alleles, vaccine-induced immune responses were seen in approximately 93% of patients. Availability determined which PBMC samples were chosen for TCRB deep sequencing. No apparent relationship was observed between pseudoprogression and alterations in the top peripheral T cell clonotypes detected by TCRB sequencing.

In regard to this clone: It has no known antigen specificity. No base quality values were provided; no much bigger clone lies one nucleotide off.

The germline V gene (reference sequence) gives CDR1 as SGHAT and CDR2 as FQDESV. From V the trimming removes 6 bases and from J it removes 6 bases, while the gene matches leave 6 bases of the junction unaccounted for. The CDR3 numbers 14 residues from cysteine through phenylalanine. The sequence is cut down to CDR3 DNA, 42 bases in frame from base 1. The time point label here, explained by the study, means: week 5, during vaccination. Every vaccine dose consisted of 300 ug of a 20-mer mutant IDH1 peptide in Montanide, administered subcutaneously together with topical imiquimod. Donors had newly diagnosed WHO grade 3 or 4 IDH1-mutant astrocytomas with loss of nuclear ATRX. The samples were drawn from NOA16, a multicentre, single-arm, open-label phase I trial in Germany that tested a mutant IDH1 peptide vaccine in humans for the first time. Genomic DNA for TCRB sequencing was isolated from EDTA blood with the DNeasy Blood and Tissue Kit.

Sequences were derived from PBMCs, sampled from a glioma patient whose treatment included an IDH1 peptide vaccine. The chain uses TRBV11-1 and TRBJ2-1; a stretch of 9 junction bases matches TRBD2. The sequence came from a woman aged 18-35 years with glioma. Some clones in this sample may be carry-over from other donors' samples. The CDR3 in this case is CASSPGLASNEQFF. The nucleotides read TGTGCCAGCAGTCCAGGACTAGCGTCCAATGAGCAGTTCTTC.